The 3 T cell receptor beta chains below all came from one sample that was sequenced in a study of blood T cell repertoires in COVID-19. Assay: immunoSEQ multiplex PCR; the TCRdb copy retains only in-frame clones and omits some. The sample shows some 260,000 clones, nearly 90% of them seen only once. What was sequenced was peripheral blood. The receptors come from a human donor in a cohort sampled during active COVID-19.

CDR3 bases: TGTGCCAGTTCCGGAGGGTACTATGGCTACACCTTC. Protein: CASSGGYYGYTF. V and J are TRBV12-3 or TRBV12-4 and TRBJ1-2; no reliable D call. The CDR3 contains 12 residues. Trimming took off 9 bases at V and 3 bases at J, with 11 bases between the two ends.

The chain carries TRBV7-8 and TRBJ1-1; perhaps TRBD1 as D (6 bases). Germline V CDR1 and CDR2: SGHVS, FQNEAQ. V was pared by 1 base and J by 0 bases, with 15 bases between. The CDR3 totals 17 residues. In DNA form, the CDR3 reads TGTGCCAGCAGCTTAGTCCACCGAACAGGGCTGAACACTGAAGCTTTCTTT. It translates to CASSLVHRTGLNTEAFF.

This clone was found once. The chain uses TRBV3-1 (or the pseudogene TRBV3-2) and TRBJ2-5; 8 positions match TRBD2. V shed 4 bases, J shed 5 bases, and the junction held 12 bases outside the gene matches. The CDR3 extends over 16 amino acids. Looked up from germline, CDR1 is LGHDT and CDR2 is YNNKEL (reference sequence). The CDR3 sequence: CASSPLFSGSGETQYF. DNA for the CDR3: TGTGCCAGCAGCCCGTTATTCAGCGGGAGTGGCGAGACCCAGTACTTC.